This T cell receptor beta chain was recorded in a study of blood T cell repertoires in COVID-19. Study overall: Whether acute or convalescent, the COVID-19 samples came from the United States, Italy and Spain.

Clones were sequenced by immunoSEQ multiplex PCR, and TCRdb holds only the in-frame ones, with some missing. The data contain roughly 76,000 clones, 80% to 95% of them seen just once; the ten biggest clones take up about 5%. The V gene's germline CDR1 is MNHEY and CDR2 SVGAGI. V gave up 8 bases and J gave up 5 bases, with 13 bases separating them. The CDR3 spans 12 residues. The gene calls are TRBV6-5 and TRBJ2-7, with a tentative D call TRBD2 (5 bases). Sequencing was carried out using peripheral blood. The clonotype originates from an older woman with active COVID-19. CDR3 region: CASGRTRNEQYF. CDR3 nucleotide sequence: TGTGCCAGCGGGCGGACTCGGAACGAGCAGTACTTC.